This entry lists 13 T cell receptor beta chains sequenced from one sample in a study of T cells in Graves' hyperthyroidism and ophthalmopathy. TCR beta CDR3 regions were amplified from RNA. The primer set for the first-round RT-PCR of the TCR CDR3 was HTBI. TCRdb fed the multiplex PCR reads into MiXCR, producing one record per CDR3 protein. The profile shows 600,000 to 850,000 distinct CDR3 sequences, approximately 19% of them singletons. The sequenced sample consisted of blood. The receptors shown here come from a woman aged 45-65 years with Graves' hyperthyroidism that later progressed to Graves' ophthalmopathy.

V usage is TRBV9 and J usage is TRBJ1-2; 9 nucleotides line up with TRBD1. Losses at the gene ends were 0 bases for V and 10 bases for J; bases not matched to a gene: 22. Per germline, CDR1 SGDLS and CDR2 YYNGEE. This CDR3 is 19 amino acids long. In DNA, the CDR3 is TGTGCCAGCAGCGTAGCCCTATTGAACGTCGCCGGGACAGGGACTCACTACACCTTC. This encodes CASSVALLNVAGTGTHYTF.

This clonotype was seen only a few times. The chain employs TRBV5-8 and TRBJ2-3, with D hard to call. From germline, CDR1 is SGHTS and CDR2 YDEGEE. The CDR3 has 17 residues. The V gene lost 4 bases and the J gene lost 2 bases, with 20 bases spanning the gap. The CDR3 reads CASSRWDLATPTDTQYF. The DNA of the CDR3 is TGTGCCAGCAGCAGGTGGGATTTGGCTACTCCCACAGATACGCAGTATTTT.

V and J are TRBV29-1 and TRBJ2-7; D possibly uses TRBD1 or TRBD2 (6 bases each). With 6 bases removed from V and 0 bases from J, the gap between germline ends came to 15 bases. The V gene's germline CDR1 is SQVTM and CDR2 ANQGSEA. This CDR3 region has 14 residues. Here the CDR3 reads CSVEGGGSSYEQYF. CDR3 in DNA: TGCAGCGTGGAGGGTGGGGGCTCCTCCTACGAGCAGTACTTC.

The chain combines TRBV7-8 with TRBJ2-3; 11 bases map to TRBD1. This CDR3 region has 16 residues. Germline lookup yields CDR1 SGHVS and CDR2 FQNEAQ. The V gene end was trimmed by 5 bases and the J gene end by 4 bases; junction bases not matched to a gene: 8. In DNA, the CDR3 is TGTGCCAGCAGCCAAGGGGACAGGGGGGGCCCAGATACGCAGTATTTT. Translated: CASSQGDRGGPDTQYF.

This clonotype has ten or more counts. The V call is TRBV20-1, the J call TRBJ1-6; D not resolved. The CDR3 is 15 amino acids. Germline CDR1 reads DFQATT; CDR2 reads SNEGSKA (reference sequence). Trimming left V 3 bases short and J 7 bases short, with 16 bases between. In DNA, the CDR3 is TGCAGTGCTAGCGTGGGTCCGGGGTGGAATTCACCCCTCCACTTT. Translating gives CSASVGPGWNSPLHF.

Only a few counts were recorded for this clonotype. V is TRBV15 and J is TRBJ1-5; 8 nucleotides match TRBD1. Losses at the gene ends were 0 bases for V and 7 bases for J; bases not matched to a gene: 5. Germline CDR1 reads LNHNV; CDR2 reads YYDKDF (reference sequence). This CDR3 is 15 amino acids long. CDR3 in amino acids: CATSRDGTGRQPQHF. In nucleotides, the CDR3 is TGTGCCACCAGCAGAGATGGGACAGGCCGGCAGCCCCAGCATTTT. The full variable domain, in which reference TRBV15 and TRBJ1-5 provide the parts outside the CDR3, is DAMVIQNPRYQVTQFGKPVTLSCSQTLNHNVMYWYQQKSSQAPKLLFHYYDKDFNNEADTPDNFQSRRPNTSFCFLDIRSPGLGDTAMYLCATSRDGTGRQPQHFGDGTRLSIL.

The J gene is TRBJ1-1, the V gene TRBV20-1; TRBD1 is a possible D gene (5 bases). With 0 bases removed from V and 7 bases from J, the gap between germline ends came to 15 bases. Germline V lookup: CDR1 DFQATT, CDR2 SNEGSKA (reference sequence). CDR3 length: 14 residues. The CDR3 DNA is TGCAGTGCTAGAGACTGGGGGGGATTGCGTGAAGCTTTCTTT. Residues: CSARDWGGLREAFF.

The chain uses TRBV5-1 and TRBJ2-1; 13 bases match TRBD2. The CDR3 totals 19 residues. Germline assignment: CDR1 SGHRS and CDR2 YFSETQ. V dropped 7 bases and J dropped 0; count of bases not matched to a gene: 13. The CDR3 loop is CASGAGLAGLKSSYNEQFF. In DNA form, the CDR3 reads TGCGCCAGCGGTGCGGGACTAGCGGGGTTGAAGAGCTCCTACAATGAGCAGTTCTTC.

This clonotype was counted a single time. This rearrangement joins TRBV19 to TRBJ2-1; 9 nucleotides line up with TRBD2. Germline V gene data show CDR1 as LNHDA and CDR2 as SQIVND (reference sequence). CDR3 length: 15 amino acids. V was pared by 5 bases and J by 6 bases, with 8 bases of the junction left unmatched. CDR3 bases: TGTGCCAGTAGTGGACCTAGCGGGGCCAGCAATGAGCAGTTCTTC. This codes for CASSGPSGASNEQFF.

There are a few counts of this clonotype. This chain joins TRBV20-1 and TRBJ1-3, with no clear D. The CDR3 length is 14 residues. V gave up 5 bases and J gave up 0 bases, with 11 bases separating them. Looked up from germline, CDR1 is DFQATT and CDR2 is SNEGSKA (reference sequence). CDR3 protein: CSAQRVSSGNTIYF. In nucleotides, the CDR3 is TGCAGTGCTCAGAGGGTGAGCTCTGGAAACACCATATATTTT.

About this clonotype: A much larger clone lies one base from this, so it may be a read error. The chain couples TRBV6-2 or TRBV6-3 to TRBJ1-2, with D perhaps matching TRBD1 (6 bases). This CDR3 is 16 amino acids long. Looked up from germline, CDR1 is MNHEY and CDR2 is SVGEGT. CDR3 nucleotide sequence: TGTGCCAGCAGTTACTTCCAAACCGGGACATACTATGACTACACCTTC. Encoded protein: CASSYFQTGTYYDYTF.

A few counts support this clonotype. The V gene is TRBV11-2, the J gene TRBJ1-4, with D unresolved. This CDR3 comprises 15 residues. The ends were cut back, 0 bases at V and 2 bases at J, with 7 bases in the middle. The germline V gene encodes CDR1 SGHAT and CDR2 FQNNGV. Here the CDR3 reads CASSLDLVTNEKLFF. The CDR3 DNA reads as TGTGCCAGCAGCTTAGATCTCGTTACTAATGAAAAACTGTTTTTT. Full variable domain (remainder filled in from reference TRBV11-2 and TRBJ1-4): EAGVAQSPRYKIIEKRQSVAFWCNPISGHATLYWYQQILGQGPKLLIQFQNNGVVDDSQLPKDRFSAERLKGVDSTLKIQPAKLEDSAVYLCASSLDLVTNEKLFFGSGTQLSVL.

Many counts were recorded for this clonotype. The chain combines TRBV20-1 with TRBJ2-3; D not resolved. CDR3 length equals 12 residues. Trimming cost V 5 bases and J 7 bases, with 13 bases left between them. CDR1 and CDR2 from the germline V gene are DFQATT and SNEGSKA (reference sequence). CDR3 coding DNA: TGCAGTGCTCTCTTCCTTAGAAATACGCAGTATTTT. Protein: CSALFLRNTQYF.